This T cell receptor beta chain came from a study of OX40 agonist ivuxolimab in advanced cancers. The assay was immunoSEQ multiplex PCR, and TCRdb's table has in-frame clones only and misses some. The sample has 130,000 or so clones; roughly 91% are singletons. The CDR3 has 14 amino acids. Germline CDR1 is SQVTM and CDR2 is ANQGSEA. The V segment lost 5 bases and the J segment 5 bases; nucleotides outside the gene matches: 7. This clone has just one count. This receptor was obtained from an adult with an advanced solid tumor such as melanoma, head and neck, liver or kidney cancer. The sequenced sample was CD4+ or CD8+ T cells sorted from blood, obtained in a trial of the OX40 agonist ivuxolimab. The J gene is TRBJ2-5, the V gene TRBV29-1, with 11 bases that match TRBD1. CDR3 DNA sequence: TGCAGCGTTCAGGACAGGGGGCGGGGGGAGACCCAGTACTTC. Amino acids: CSVQDRGRGETQYF.